This entry lists 29 T cell receptor beta chains sequenced from one sample in a study of cytomegalovirus exposure and HLA in healthy donors. In the PCR, 60 Vbeta and 13 Jbeta primers were used. Clones were sequenced by immunoSEQ multiplex PCR, and TCRdb holds only the in-frame ones, with some missing. Among under 200,000 clones listed, about 82% were seen once. The specimen sequenced was PBMCs. Source of these receptors: a female donor in good health and CMV-seronegative.

Only a few counts were recorded for this clone. The chain uses TRBV27 and TRBJ2-2, with D hard to call. This CDR3 is built from 18 residues. In germline, CDR1 is MNHEY, CDR2 SMNVEV (reference sequence). V was trimmed by 5 bases and J by 0 bases, leaving 19 bases between them. This chain's CDR3 is CASSVTPMAVTNTGELFF. The CDR3 nucleotides read TGTGCCAGCAGTGTTACCCCAATGGCGGTTACGAACACCGGGGAGCTGTTTTTT.

The V and J genes are TRBV10-3 and TRBJ2-3; 13 bases match TRBD2. V gave up 6 bases and J gave up 5 bases; unmatched junction bases: 5. The CDR3 contains 15 residues. CDR1 and CDR2 from the germline V gene are ENHRY and SYGVKD. In DNA, the CDR3 is TGTGCCATCAGAACTAGCGGGGGGGCGGTAGATACGCAGTATTTT. It is translated as CAIRTSGGAVDTQYF.

The rearrangement links TRBV7-6 to TRBJ2-3; 10 bases align to TRBD1. Germline V gene sequence: CDR1 SGHVS, CDR2 FNYEAQ. The CDR3 covers 15 residues. V trimming: 10 bases; J trimming: 4 bases; junction bases outside the gene matches: 11. The CDR3 nucleotides are TGTGCCACCACACCGACAGGGGGCCGCGCAGATACGCAGTATTTT. Translation: CATTPTGGRADTQYF.

This chain connects TRBV5-1 to TRBJ1-4, with 7 bases matching TRBD1. Per the germline V gene, CDR1 is SGHRS and CDR2 is YFSETQ. The CDR3 spans 15 residues. The V segment lost 4 bases and the J segment 4 bases; nucleotides outside the gene matches: 7. CDR3 sequence (DNA): TGCGCCAGCAGCATAGGACAGGCCGATAATGAAAAACTGTTTTTT. Its translation is CASSIGQADNEKLFF.

Only one count was recorded for this clone. The chain is built from TRBV18 and TRBJ1-1, with 8 positions matching TRBD1. This CDR3 is 15 amino acids long. Germline V gene data show CDR1 as KGHSH and CDR2 as LQKENI. Trimming removed 6 bases from V and 1 base from J; junction bases left unmatched: 7. CDR3 loop: CASSPGGASNTEAFF. The DNA of the CDR3 is TGTGCCAGCTCGCCAGGGGGCGCATCGAACACTGAAGCTTTCTTT.

This clone was seen only once. The chain has TRBV19 and TRBJ2-3; 11 nucleotides align to TRBD2. Per germline, CDR1 LNHDA and CDR2 SQIVND (reference sequence). V dropped 1 base and J dropped 1; count of bases not matched to a gene: 4. The CDR3 is made up of 17 amino acids. CDR3 bases: TGTGCCAGTAGTATAGGACTAGCGGGATTCGGCACAGATACGCAGTATTTT. It translates to CASSIGLAGFGTDTQYF.

V is TRBV19 and J is TRBJ1-5, with D perhaps matching TRBD1 (5 bases). CDR3 length equals 15 residues. The germline V gene encodes CDR1 LNHDA and CDR2 SQIVND (reference sequence). Trimming cost V 3 bases and J 3 bases, with 12 bases left between them. This chain's CDR3 is CASSIPGGNNQPQHF. In DNA, the CDR3 is TGTGCCAGTAGTATTCCGGGGGGAAACAATCAGCCCCAGCATTTT.

CDR3 residues: CASSQETGISDTQYF. CDR3 DNA: TGCGCCAGCAGCCAAGAGACAGGGATTTCGGATACGCAGTATTTT. The rearrangement joins TRBV4-3 to TRBJ2-3, with TRBD1 matching 7 bases. The CDR3 length is 15 residues. Trimming cost V 0 bases and J 6 bases; bases outside gene matches: 6. Germline V gene lookup returns CDR1 LGHNA and CDR2 YSLEER.

The rearrangement links TRBV6-1 to TRBJ1-6; 9 bases are shared with TRBD1. The V segment lost 5 bases and the J segment 7 bases; nucleotides outside the gene matches: 9. This CDR3 has 16 residues. CDR1 MNHNS and CDR2 SASEGT come from the germline V gene. The CDR3 DNA is TGTGCCAGCAGTCAAGGGACAGGGTTTCAGAATTCACCCCTCCACTTT. It specifies CASSQGTGFQNSPLHF.

The CDR3 bases are TGCGCCAGCAGGACGGGAGGGAACACCGGGGAGCTGTTTTTT. The encoded protein is CASRTGGNTGELFF. This rearrangement joins TRBV5-1 to TRBJ2-2, with 7 bases lining up with TRBD2. After removal of 5 bases from V and 1 base from J, the junction contained 2 bases not matched to a gene. CDR3 length: 14 residues. CDR1 is SGHRS and CDR2 is YFSETQ in the germline V gene.

The V and J genes are TRBV11-2 and TRBJ2-1, with 7 bases aligning to TRBD1. Per germline, CDR1 SGHAT and CDR2 FQNNGV. The CDR3 sequence is 15 residues long. V dropped 6 bases and J dropped 12; count of bases not matched to a gene: 17. The CDR3 loop reads CASRPSGTVQGGQFF. For the CDR3, the DNA is TGTGCCAGCAGACCATCCGGGACAGTACAGGGTGGGCAGTTCTTC.

The chain links TRBV5-4 to TRBJ1-4; TRBD1 agrees at 8 bases. J gave up 1 base and V 4 bases, and 9 bases lay outside the gene matches. This CDR3 is built from 17 residues. In germline, CDR1 is SGHNT, CDR2 YYREEE (reference sequence). CDR3 nucleotide sequence: TGTGCCAGCAGCGATGGACAGGGAAGGGTAACTAATGAAAAACTGTTTTTT. It translates to CASSDGQGRVTNEKLFF.

This sequence joins TRBV30 and TRBJ1-2; TRBD1 is a possible D gene (6 bases). The CDR3 runs to 13 residues. Germline assignment: CDR1 GTSNPN and CDR2 SVGIG (reference sequence). V lost 5 bases and J 5 bases, leaving 15 bases between the germline ends. The CDR3 coding sequence is TGTGCCTGGTCCAGTACAGGGCTGTATGGCTACACCTTC. It codes for CAWSSTGLYGYTF.

The chain links TRBV6-5 to TRBJ1-2; D is ambiguous. Looked up from germline, CDR1 is MNHEY and CDR2 is SVGAGI. Trimming removed 7 bases from V and 2 bases from J, with 11 bases in between. The CDR3 length is 13 residues. CDR3 residues: CASNDGGNYGYTF. DNA of the CDR3: TGTGCCAGCAACGATGGAGGGAACTATGGCTACACCTTC.

The rearrangement joins TRBV4-2 to TRBJ2-1, with D unresolved. From germline, CDR1 is LGHNA and CDR2 YNFKEQ. V was cut by 0 bases and J by 9 bases, with 15 bases left in between. CDR3 length: 15 amino acids. The CDR3 region has the DNA TGTGCCAGCAGCCAAGATCGTACAGCAACAACTGAGCAGTTCTTC. Its protein is CASSQDRTATTEQFF.

The genes are TRBV29-1 and TRBJ2-7; 8 nucleotides line up with TRBD2. Germline V gives CDR1 SQVTM, CDR2 ANQGSEA. The CDR3 sequence is 12 residues long. Trimming at V came to 8 bases and at J to 2 bases, leaving 5 bases not matched to a gene. CDR3 sequence (DNA): TGCAGCTTTGTCGGGGGGGCCTACGAGCAGTACTTC. This translates into CSFVGGAYEQYF.

The chain combines TRBV7-9 with TRBJ2-7; 7 nucleotides match TRBD1. Losses at the gene ends were 5 bases for V and 2 bases for J; bases not matched to a gene: 12. The germline CDR1 and CDR2 sequences are SEHNR and FQNEAQ (reference sequence). The CDR3 consists of 16 residues. Here the CDR3 reads CASSPPRDRRPYEQYF. In DNA form, the CDR3 reads TGTGCCAGCAGCCCACCTCGGGACAGACGCCCCTACGAGCAGTACTTC.

The V and J genes are TRBV19 and TRBJ2-7; 10 bases fit TRBD1. Germline assignment: CDR1 LNHDA and CDR2 SQIVND (reference sequence). The CDR3 contains 17 residues. J lost 6 bases, V lost 4 bases, and 15 bases had no gene match. The CDR3 coding sequence is TGTGCCAGTAGTACCGATCGGACAGGGGGAATAATGGGCGAGCAGTACTTC. Protein product: CASSTDRTGGIMGEQYF.

The chain has TRBV18 and TRBJ1-1; TRBD1 might be the D (6 bases). CDR1 and CDR2 from the germline V gene are KGHSH and LQKENI. The CDR3 extends over 13 amino acids. V was cut by 6 bases and J by 1 base, with 9 bases left in between. The CDR3 spells CASSRTENTEAFF. For the CDR3, the DNA is TGTGCCAGCTCTAGGACAGAGAACACTGAAGCTTTCTTT.

This clone has a single count. The chain links TRBV28 to TRBJ2-1; TRBD2 aligns across 11 bases. Germline V lookup: CDR1 MDHEN, CDR2 SYDVKM. The CDR3 consists of 20 residues. The V segment lost 3 bases and the J segment 0 bases; nucleotides outside the gene matches: 13. This CDR3 reads CASSFVLVLAGGSSYNEQFF. The CDR3 bases are TGTGCCAGCAGTTTCGTTTTAGTGCTAGCGGGAGGAAGCTCCTACAATGAGCAGTTCTTC.

The V call is TRBV4-1, the J call TRBJ1-2; no definite D call. The CDR3 totals 17 residues. Looked up from germline, CDR1 is MGHRA and CDR2 is YSYEKL. V was trimmed by 4 bases and J by 4 bases, leaving 22 bases between them. CDR3 sequence (DNA): TGCGCCAGCAGCCCCCTTTTCGGCATTCCTCGGGGCTATGGCTACACCTTC. It translates to CASSPLFGIPRGYGYTF.

The chain carries TRBV7-2 and TRBJ2-7; TRBD1 aligns across 9 bases. The V gene's germline CDR1 is SGHTA and CDR2 FQGNSA. With V trimmed by 5 bases and J by 2 bases, 7 bases remained unmatched. CDR3 length equals 15 residues. The CDR3 DNA follows: TGTGCCAGCAGCCTGGGGACAGGGATAACCTACGAGCAGTACTTC. Translated, it gives CASSLGTGITYEQYF.

The CDR3 coding sequence is TGTGCCAGCAGTGAAAGGGGCTCAAGCTCTGGAAACACCATATATTTT. Protein sequence: CASSERGSSSGNTIYF. V and J are TRBV25-1 and TRBJ1-3; tentative D call: TRBD1 (5 bases). The CDR3 consists of 16 residues. The germline CDR1 and CDR2 sequences are MGHDK and SYGVNS. Trimming left V 2 bases short and J 0 bases short, with 11 bases between.

The chain is built from TRBV19 and TRBJ2-3, with D possibly being TRBD2 (6 bases). The CDR3 covers 19 residues. Trimming left V 0 bases short and J 1 base short, with 20 bases between. Per the germline V gene, CDR1 is LNHDA and CDR2 is SQIVND (reference sequence). The CDR3 protein is CASSIDRPGTLLGTDTQYF. The CDR3 DNA reads as TGTGCCAGTAGTATAGATCGTCCAGGGACTCTCTTGGGCACAGATACGCAGTATTTT.

The chain recombines TRBV28 with TRBJ1-2; D uncertain. There are 17 residues in the CDR3. CDR1 and CDR2 (germline): MDHEN, SYDVKM. Between the trimmed V and J ends, which lost 6 bases and 6 bases, there was a span of 26 bases. In DNA, the CDR3 is TGTGCCAGCAGCATTTCCTCCTCCCTCTGGACGGAGGATGGCTACACCTTC. The encoded protein is CASSISSSLWTEDGYTF.

The genes are TRBV5-1 and TRBJ2-3; 7 bases align to TRBD2. Trimming took 4 bases from V and 0 from J; bases not matched to a gene: 5. The CDR3 is 15 amino acids. Germline V gene data show CDR1 as SGHRS and CDR2 as YFSETQ. The chain's CDR3 is CASSLSSGSTDTQYF. In DNA, the CDR3 is TGCGCCAGCAGCCTCTCTAGCGGTAGCACAGATACGCAGTATTTT.

This chain's CDR3 is CASSPDRGGNEQFF. The CDR3 coding sequence is TGTGCCAGCAGTCCCGACAGGGGGGGGAATGAGCAGTTCTTC. V and J are TRBV28 and TRBJ2-1; TRBD1 aligns across 9 bases. The CDR3 loop spans 14 amino acids. V lost 5 bases, J lost 7 bases, and 6 bases stayed unmatched. Looked up from germline, CDR1 is MDHEN and CDR2 is SYDVKM.

The V gene is TRBV30, the J gene TRBJ1-2; D is uncertain. V was clipped by 2 bases and J by 8 bases, with 15 bases between them. The CDR3 is 13 residues long. Germline V CDR1 and CDR2: GTSNPN, SVGIG (reference sequence). The CDR3, as DNA: TGTGCCTGGAGTAGACAACCTAACAAGGGCTACACCTTC. Protein: CAWSRQPNKGYTF.

The chain combines TRBV27 with TRBJ1-5, with unresolved D. V was clipped by 2 bases and J by 5 bases, with 4 bases between them. The germline CDR1 and CDR2 sequences are MNHEY and SMNVEV (reference sequence). The CDR3 contains 12 residues. The CDR3 region is CASSLLYQPQHF. As DNA, the CDR3 is TGTGCCAGCAGTTTACTGTATCAGCCCCAGCATTTT.